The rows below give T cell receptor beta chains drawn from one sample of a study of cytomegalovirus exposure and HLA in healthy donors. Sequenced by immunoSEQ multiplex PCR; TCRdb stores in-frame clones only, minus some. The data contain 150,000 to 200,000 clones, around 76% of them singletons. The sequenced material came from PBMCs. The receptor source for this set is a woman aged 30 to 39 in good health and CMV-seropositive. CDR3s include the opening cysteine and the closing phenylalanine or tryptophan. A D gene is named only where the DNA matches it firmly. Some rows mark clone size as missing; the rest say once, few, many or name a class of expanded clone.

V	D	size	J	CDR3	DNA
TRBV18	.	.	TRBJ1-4	CASSPRGSLRRKLFF	TGTGCCAGCTCACCACGCGGTAGCCTGAGGAGAAAACTGTTTTTT
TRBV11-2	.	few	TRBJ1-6	CASSYNSLNSPLHF	TGTGCCAGCAGCTACAACAGCCTGAATTCACCCCTCCACTTT
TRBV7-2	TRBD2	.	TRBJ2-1	CASSLVGTSGGRSDNEQFF	TGTGCCAGCAGCTTAGTCGGGACTAGCGGGGGGCGCTCGGACAATGAGCAGTTCTTC
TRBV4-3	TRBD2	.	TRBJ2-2	CASSQDPAGGTTGELFF	TGCGCCAGCAGCCAAGATCCGGCGGGGGGAACGACCGGGGAGCTGTTTTTT
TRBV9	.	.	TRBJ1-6	CASSVQGAPPLHF	TGTGCCAGCAGCGTACAAGGGGCGCCACCCCTCCACTTT
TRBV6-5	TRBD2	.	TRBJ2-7	CASRQGLAGVEQYF	TGTGCCAGCAGACAGGGACTAGCGGGGGTCGAGCAGTACTTC
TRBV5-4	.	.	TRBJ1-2	CASSLEARASGYTF	TGTGCCAGCAGCTTAGAAGCCAGGGCGAGTGGCTACACCTTC
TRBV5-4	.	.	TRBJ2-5	CASSLDPLQETQYF	TGTGCCAGCAGCTTGGATCCCCTCCAAGAGACCCAGTACTTC
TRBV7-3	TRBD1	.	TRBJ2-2	CASSSGQPTGELFF	TGTGCCAGCAGCTCGGGACAGCCCACCGGGGAGCTGTTTTTT
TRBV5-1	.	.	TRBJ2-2	CASSLAPPNTGELFF	TGCGCCAGCAGCTTGGCTCCTCCGAACACCGGGGAGCTGTTTTTT
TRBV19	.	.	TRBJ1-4	CASSPLTEKLFF	TGTGCCAGTAGTCCGCTGACAGAAAAACTGTTTTTT
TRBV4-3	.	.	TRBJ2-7	CASSQGGRVLDEQYF	TGCGCCAGCAGCCAGGGGGGGCGGGTTCTCGACGAGCAGTACTTC
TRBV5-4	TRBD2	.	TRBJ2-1	CASSFLVSGNYNEQFF	TGTGCCAGCAGCTTCCTGGTAAGCGGGAACTACAATGAGCAGTTCTTC
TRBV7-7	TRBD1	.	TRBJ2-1	CASSPRTGNEQFF	TGTGCCAGCAGCCCTAGGACAGGGAATGAGCAGTTCTTC
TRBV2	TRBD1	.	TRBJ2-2	CASSVDTGTGGVLVTGELFF	TGTGCCAGCAGTGTCGACACCGGGACAGGGGGGGTCTTAGTCACCGGGGAGCTGTTTTTT
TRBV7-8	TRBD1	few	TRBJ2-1	CASSPRTGGTYNEQFF	TGTGCCAGCAGTCCAAGGACAGGGGGCACCTACAATGAGCAGTTCTTC
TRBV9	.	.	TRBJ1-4	CASSPKSLGAEKLFF	TGTGCCAGCAGCCCTAAGAGTTTGGGGGCTGAAAAACTGTTTTTT
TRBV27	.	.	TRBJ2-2	CASRTTLELRRTGELFF	TGTGCCAGCAGAACTACCTTGGAACTGCGACGCACCGGGGAGCTGTTTTTT
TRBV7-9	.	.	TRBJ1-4	CASSQDWESNEKLFF	TGTGCCAGCAGCCAAGACTGGGAGTCTAATGAAAAACTGTTTTTT
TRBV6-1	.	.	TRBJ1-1	CASSERIAGDTEAFF	TGTGCCAGCAGTGAAAGGATTGCGGGAGACACTGAAGCTTTCTTT
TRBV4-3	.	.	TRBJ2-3	CASSPGVGGSTDTQYF	TGCGCCAGCAGCCCGGGGGTGGGGGGAAGCACAGATACGCAGTATTTT
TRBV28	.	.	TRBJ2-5	CASSSRQAFQETQYF	TGTGCCAGCAGTTCTAGACAGGCATTCCAAGAGACCCAGTACTTC
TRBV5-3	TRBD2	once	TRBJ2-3	CARSLGGLAGGTDTQYF	TGTGCCAGAAGCTTGGGTGGACTAGCGGGGGGCACAGATACGCAGTATTTT
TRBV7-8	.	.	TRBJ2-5	CASSLGGGFMETQYF	TGTGCCAGCAGCTTAGGAGGGGGATTCATGGAGACCCAGTACTTC
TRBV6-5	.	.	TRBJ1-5	CASSRTEYSNQPQHF	TGTGCCAGCAGCCGGACAGAATATAGCAATCAGCCCCAGCATTTT
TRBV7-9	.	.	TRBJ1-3	CASSLGNTIYF	TGTGCCAGCAGCCTGGGAAACACCATATATTTT
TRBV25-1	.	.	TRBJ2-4	CASSEPRGRARNIQYF	TGTGCCAGCAGTGAACCGCGGGGCAGGGCGCGGAACATTCAGTACTTC
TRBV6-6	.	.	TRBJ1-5	CASRAPGSNQPQHF	TGTGCCAGCAGGGCCCCGGGAAGCAATCAGCCCCAGCATTTT
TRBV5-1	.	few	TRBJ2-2	CASSSDFRTATTGELFF	TGCGCCAGCAGCTCGGACTTCCGAACTGCGACCACCGGGGAGCTGTTTTTT
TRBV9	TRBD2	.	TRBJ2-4	CASSSPGASGGPLPQNIQYF	TGTGCCAGCAGCTCCCCGGGGGCTAGCGGGGGGCCGCTACCCCAAAACATTCAGTACTTC
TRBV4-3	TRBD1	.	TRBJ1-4	CASSQAPGTGGEKLFF	TGCGCCAGCAGCCAAGCCCCCGGGACAGGGGGTGAAAAACTGTTTTTT
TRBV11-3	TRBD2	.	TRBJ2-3	CASSLERWEGPDTTDTQYF	TGTGCCAGCAGCTTAGAGAGGTGGGAGGGGCCCGACACCACAGATACGCAGTATTTT
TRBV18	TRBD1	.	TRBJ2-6	CASSLGTAGSISGANVLTF	TGTGCCAGCTCACTTGGGACAGCTGGATCCATCTCTGGGGCCAACGTCCTGACTTTC
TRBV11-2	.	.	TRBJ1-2	CASSPGYGYTF	TGTGCCAGCAGCCCGGGCTATGGCTACACCTTC
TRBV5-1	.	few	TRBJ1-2	CASSLPGQNYGYTF	TGCGCCAGCAGCTTGCCGGGACAAAACTATGGCTACACCTTC
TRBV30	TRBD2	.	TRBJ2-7	CAWIPIRTSGGSSSYEQYF	TGTGCCTGGATCCCCATCCGGACTAGCGGGGGATCGAGCTCCTACGAGCAGTACTTC
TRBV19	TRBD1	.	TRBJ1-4	CASSGQEVEKLFF	TGTGCCAGTAGTGGACAGGAGGTTGAAAAACTGTTTTTT
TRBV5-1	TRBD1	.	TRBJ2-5	CASSLDPTGTGGGETQYF	TGCGCCAGCAGCTTGGACCCCACCGGGACAGGGGGCGGAGAGACCCAGTACTTC
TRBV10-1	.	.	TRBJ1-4	CASSTGMGSNEKLFF	TGCGCCAGCAGTACAGGGATGGGATCTAATGAAAAACTGTTTTTT
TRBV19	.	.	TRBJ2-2	CASSPSRNGELFF	TGTGCCAGTAGTCCTTCTAGGAACGGGGAGCTGTTTTTT
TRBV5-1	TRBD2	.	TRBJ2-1	CASSTGTSGGSSYNEQFF	TGCGCCAGCAGCACCGGGACTAGCGGGGGCTCCTCCTACAATGAGCAGTTCTTC
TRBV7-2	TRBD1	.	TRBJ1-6	CASSLGNTGTGPNSPLHF	TGTGCCAGCAGCTTAGGGAACACCGGGACAGGCCCTAATTCACCCCTCCACTTT
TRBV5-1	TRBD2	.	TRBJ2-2	CASSLVADFGTSVLGELFF	TGCGCCAGCAGCTTGGTAGCCGACTTCGGGACTAGCGTACTCGGGGAGCTGTTTTTT
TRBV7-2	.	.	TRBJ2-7	CASSLGVQREQYF	TGTGCCAGCAGCTTAGGAGTGCAGAGGGAGCAGTACTTC
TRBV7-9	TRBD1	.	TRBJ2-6	CASSGQGSGANVLTF	TGTGCCAGCAGCGGACAGGGGTCTGGGGCCAACGTCCTGACTTTC
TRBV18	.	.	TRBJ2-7	CASSPVQDEQYF	TGTGCCAGCTCACCGGTCCAGGACGAGCAGTACTTC
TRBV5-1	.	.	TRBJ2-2	CAIPHTGELFF	TGCGCCATCCCCCATACCGGGGAGCTGTTTTTT
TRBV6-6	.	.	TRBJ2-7	CASSYGGAVYEQYF	TGTGCCAGCAGTTACGGAGGGGCGGTCTACGAGCAGTACTTC
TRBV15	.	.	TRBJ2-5	CATSRQDKETQYF	TGTGCCACCAGCAGGCAGGATAAAGAGACCCAGTACTTC
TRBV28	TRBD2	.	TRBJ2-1	CASSSSGGGLNEQFF	TGTGCCAGCAGCTCTAGCGGGGGGGGCCTAAATGAGCAGTTCTTC
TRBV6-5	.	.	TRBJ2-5	CASSYLGLATQETQYF	TGTGCCAGCAGTTACCTTGGGCTAGCCACCCAAGAGACCCAGTACTTC